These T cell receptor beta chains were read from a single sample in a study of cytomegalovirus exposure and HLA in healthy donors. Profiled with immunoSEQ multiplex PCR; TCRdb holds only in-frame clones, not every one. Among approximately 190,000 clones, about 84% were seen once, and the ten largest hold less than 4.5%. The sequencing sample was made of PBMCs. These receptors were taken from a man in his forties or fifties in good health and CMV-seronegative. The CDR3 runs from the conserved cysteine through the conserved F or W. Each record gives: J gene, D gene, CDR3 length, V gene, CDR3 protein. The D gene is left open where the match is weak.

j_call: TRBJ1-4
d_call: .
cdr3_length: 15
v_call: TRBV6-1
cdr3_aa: CASSERGRGGEKLFF

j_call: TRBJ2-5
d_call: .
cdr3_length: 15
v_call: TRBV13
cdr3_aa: CASSLGRLFQETQYF

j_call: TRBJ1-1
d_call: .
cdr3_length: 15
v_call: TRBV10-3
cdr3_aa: CAISAQTASSTEAFF

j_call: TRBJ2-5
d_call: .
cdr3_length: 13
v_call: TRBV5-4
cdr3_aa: CASSFGGALAQYF

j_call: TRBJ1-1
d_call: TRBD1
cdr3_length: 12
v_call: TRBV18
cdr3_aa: CASSSGGSGAFF

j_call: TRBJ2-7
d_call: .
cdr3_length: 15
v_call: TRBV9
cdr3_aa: CASSVAAGGIYEQYF

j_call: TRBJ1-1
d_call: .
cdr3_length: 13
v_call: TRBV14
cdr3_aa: CASRRQANTEAFF

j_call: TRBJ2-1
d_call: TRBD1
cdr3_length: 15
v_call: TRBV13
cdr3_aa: CASSLAGTGYNEQFF

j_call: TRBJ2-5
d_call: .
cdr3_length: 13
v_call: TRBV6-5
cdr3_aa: CASSRDLGETQYF

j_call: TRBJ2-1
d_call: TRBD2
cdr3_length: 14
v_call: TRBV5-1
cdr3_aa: CASSGSGGQNEQFF

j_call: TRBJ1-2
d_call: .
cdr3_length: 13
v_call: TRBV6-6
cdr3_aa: CASSAGKEYGYTF

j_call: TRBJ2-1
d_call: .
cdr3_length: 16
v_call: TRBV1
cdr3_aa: CTSSRRPARGYNEQFF

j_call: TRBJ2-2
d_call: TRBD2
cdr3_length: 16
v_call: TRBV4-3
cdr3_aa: CASSQDAGGPTGELFF

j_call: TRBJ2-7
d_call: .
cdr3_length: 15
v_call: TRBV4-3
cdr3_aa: CASSSSRVHSYEQYF

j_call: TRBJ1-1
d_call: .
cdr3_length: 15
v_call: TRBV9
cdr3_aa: CASSASPRLGFEAFF

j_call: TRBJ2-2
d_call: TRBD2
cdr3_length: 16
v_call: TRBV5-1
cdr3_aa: CASSSLAGGNTGELFF

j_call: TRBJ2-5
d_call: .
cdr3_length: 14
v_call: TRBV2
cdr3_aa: CASSELGVQETQYF

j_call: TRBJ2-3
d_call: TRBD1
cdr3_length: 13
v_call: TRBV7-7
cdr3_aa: CASSLGTGNTQYF

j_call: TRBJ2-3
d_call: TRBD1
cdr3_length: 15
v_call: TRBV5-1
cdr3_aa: CASSSTGARADTQYF

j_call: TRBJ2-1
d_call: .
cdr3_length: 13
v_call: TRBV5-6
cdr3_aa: CASSPLSHNEQFF

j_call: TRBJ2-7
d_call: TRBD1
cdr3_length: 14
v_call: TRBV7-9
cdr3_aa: CASSPPRGDRGLHF

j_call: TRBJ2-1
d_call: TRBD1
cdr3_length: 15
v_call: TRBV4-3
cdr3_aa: CASSPGQGEYNEQFF

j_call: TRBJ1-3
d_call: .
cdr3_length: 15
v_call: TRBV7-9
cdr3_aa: CASSIPSISGNTIYF

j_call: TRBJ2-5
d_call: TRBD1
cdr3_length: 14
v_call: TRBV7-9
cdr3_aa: CSSSLDRGLETQYF

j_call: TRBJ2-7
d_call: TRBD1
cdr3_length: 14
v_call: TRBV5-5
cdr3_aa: CASSFLQGSYEQYF

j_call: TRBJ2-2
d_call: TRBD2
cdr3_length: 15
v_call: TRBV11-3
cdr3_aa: CASSSGGVNTGELFF

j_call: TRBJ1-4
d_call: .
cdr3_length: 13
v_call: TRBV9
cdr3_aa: CASSVVSGEKLFF

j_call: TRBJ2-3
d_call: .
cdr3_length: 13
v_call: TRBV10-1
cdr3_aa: CASSEGAADTQYF

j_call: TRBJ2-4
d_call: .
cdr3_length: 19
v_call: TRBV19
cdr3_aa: CASLLGGHPGVAAKNIQYF

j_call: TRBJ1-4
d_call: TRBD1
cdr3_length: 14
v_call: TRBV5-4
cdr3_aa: CASSWDRGDEKLFF

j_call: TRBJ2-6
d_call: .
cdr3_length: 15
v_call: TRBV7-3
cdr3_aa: CASRIPSSGANVLTF

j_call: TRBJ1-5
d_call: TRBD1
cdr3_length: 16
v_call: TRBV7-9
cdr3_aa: CASSLGGTGINQPQHF

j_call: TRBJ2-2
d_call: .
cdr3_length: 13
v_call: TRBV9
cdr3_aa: CASSVKTGGELFF

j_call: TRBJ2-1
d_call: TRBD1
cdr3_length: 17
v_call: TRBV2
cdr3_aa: CASTDPGTGATYNEQFF

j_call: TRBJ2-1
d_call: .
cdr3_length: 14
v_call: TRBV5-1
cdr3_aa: CASSSDLFRDEQFF

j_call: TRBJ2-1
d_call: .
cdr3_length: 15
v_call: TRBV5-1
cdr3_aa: CASSLVLVAQNEQFF

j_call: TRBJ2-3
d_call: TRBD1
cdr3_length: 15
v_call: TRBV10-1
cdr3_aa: CASGQAKGSTDTQYF

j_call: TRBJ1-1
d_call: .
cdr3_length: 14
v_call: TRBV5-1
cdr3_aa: CASSPEDVNTEAFF

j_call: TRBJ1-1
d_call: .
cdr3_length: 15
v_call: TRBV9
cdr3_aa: CASSVYRDTNTEAFF

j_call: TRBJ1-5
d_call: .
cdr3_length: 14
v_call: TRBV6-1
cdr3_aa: CASSEWGQDQPQHF

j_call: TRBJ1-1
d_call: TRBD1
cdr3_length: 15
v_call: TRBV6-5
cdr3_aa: CASTGQGNGNTEAFF

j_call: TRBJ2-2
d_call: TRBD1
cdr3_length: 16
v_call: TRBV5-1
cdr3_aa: CASSLVTGVNTGELFF

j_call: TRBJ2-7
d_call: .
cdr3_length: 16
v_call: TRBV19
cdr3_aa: CASSIVSGLGTYEQYF

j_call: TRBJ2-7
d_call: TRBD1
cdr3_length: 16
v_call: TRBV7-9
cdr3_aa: CASSVQPGQGAYEQYF

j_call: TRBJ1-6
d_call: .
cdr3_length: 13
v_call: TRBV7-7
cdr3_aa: CASRGRMNSPLHF

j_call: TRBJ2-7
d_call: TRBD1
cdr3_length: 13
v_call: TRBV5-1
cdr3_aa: CASSRDSNYEQYF

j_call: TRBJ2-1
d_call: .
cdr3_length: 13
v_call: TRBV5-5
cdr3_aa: CASSHSRYNEQFF

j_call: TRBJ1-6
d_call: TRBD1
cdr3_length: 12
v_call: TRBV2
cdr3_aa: CASSAQGQGNHF

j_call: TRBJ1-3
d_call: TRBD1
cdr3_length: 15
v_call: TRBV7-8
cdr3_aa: CASSFRQGAGNTIYF

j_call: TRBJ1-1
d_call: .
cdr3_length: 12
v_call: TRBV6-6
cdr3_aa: CASSYPTGGAFF